This T cell receptor beta chain came from a study of CD8+CD57+ T cells in acquired aplastic anemia. Researchers used genomic DNA as the template to profile TCR beta VDJ and CDR3. Via MiXCR, TCRdb re-called the reads, giving one row per CDR3 protein. Among some 200,000 distinct CDR3 sequences listed, over 60% were seen once. V gave up 0 bases and J gave up 1 base, with 10 bases separating them. CDR3 size: 15 residues. Germline values: CDR1 SNHLY, CDR2 FYNNEI. The sequenced sample was sorted CD4+, CD8+, or CD8+CD57+ T cells (not recorded which) from PBMCs. The chain is built from TRBV2 and TRBJ2-7; D gene ambiguous. The clonotype originates from a human donor in good health. CDR3 residues: CASSEAQSRSYEQYF. For the CDR3, the DNA is TGTGCCAGCAGTGAAGCGCAATCGCGGTCCTACGAGCAGTACTTC.